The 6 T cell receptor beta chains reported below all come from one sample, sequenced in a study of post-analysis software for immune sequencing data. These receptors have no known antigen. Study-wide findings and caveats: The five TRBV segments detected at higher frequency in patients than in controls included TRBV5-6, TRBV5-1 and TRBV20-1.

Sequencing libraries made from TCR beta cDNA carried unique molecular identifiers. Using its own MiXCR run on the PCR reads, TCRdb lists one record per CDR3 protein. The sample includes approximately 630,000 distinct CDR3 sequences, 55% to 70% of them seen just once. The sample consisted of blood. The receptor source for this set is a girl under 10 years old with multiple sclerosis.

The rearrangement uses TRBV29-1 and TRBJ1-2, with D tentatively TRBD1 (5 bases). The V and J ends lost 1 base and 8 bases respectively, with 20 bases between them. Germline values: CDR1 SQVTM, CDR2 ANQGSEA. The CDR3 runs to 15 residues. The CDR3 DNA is TGCAGCGTTGAAGCGCCTCGGTGGGAGGGGCGAGGCTACACCTTC. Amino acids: CSVEAPRWEGRGYTF.

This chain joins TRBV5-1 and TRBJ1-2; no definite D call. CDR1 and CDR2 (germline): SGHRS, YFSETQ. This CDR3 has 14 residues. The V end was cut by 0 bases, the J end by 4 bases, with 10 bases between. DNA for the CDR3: TGCGCCAGCAGCTTGGGTAGCAGTGTCTATGGCTACACCTTC. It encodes CASSLGSSVYGYTF.

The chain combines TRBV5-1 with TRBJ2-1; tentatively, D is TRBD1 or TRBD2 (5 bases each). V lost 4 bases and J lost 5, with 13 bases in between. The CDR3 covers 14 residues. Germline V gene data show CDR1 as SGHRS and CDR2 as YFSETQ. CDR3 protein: CASSHRGRDNEQFF. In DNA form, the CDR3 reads TGCGCCAGCAGCCACCGGGGCAGGGACAATGAGCAGTTCTTC.

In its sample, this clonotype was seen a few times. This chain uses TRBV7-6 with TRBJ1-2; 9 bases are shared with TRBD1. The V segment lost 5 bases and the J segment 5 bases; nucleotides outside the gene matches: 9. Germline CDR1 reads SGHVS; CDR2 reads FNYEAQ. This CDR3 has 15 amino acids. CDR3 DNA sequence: TGTGCCAGCAGCCCCGGGACAGGGCCATCATATGGCTACACCTTC. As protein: CASSPGTGPSYGYTF.

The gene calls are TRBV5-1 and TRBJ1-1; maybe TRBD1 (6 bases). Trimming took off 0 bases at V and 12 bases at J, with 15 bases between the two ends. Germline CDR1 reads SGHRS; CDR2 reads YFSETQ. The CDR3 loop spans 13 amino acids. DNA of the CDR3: TGCGCCAGCAGCTTGGTAGCAGGTGGGGACACTTTCTTT. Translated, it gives CASSLVAGGDTFF.

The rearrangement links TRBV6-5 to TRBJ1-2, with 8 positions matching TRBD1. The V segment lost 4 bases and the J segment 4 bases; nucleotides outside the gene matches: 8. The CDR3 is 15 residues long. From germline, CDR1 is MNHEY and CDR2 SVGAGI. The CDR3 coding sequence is TGTGCCAGCAGTTTTTTGACAGGGGTTAGCTATGGCTACACCTTC. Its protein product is CASSFLTGVSYGYTF.